These T cell receptor beta chains were read from a single sample in a study of CD8 T cells in Susac syndrome. TCRdb recomputed calls from the immunoSEQ multiplex PCR reads with MiXCR, one row per CDR3 protein. In the table there are roughly 67,000 distinct CDR3 sequences, approximately 95% of which are singletons. Sequences were obtained from CD8+ T cells from PBMCs. These TCRs come from a human donor with multiple sclerosis. The CDR3 runs from the conserved cysteine through the conserved F or W. Each record gives: D gene, V gene, J gene, clone size, CDR3 DNA, CDR3 protein. A D gene is named only where the DNA matches it firmly. Size values are once, few and many counts, or a class for expanded clones, and some rows have none.

D gene: TRBD2
V gene: TRBV4-1
J gene: TRBJ2-1
clone size: .
CDR3 DNA: TGCGCCAGCAGCCCGCAACTAGCGGGGGCAAACAATGAGCAGTTCTTC
CDR3 protein: CASSPQLAGANNEQFF

D gene: TRBD1
V gene: TRBV19
J gene: TRBJ1-1
clone size: few
CDR3 DNA: TGTGCCAGTAGTCCGGGACAGCTGAACACTGAAGCTTTCTTT
CDR3 protein: CASSPGQLNTEAFF

D gene: .
V gene: TRBV12-3/TRBV12-4
J gene: TRBJ1-1
clone size: .
CDR3 DNA: TGTGCCAGCAGTTTAACGACAGGGAACACTGAAGCTTTCTTT
CDR3 protein: CASSLTTGNTEAFF

D gene: .
V gene: TRBV19
J gene: TRBJ2-7
clone size: .
CDR3 DNA: TGTGCCAGTAGTACGGGCCTCTGGCGGGAGCAGTACTTC
CDR3 protein: CASSTGLWREQYF

D gene: .
V gene: TRBV7-2
J gene: TRBJ2-7
clone size: .
CDR3 DNA: TGTGCCAGCAGCCCTCGTAGCTCCTACGAGCAGTACTTC
CDR3 protein: CASSPRSSYEQYF

D gene: TRBD1
V gene: TRBV6-2/TRBV6-3
J gene: TRBJ2-1
clone size: .
CDR3 DNA: TGTGCCAGCAGTTCAGATCACAGGGGGCGTCCCGGGTGGGACGAGCAGTTCTTC
CDR3 protein: CASSSDHRGRPGWDEQFF

D gene: .
V gene: TRBV13
J gene: TRBJ1-1
clone size: .
CDR3 DNA: TGTGCCAGCAGCGCGATGAACACTGAAGCTTTCTTT
CDR3 protein: CASSAMNTEAFF

D gene: TRBD2
V gene: TRBV13
J gene: TRBJ2-5
clone size: .
CDR3 DNA: TGTGCCAGCAGCTTAGCTAGCGGAGAGACCCAGTACTTC
CDR3 protein: CASSLASGETQYF

D gene: .
V gene: TRBV30
J gene: TRBJ1-2
clone size: once
CDR3 DNA: TGTGCCTGGCTCCAGCAGGGGCTCACTAACTATGGCTACACCTTC
CDR3 protein: CAWLQQGLTNYGYTF

D gene: .
V gene: TRBV7-9
J gene: TRBJ2-1
clone size: once
CDR3 DNA: TGTGCCAGCAGCTATGGTATGGGGGAGCAGTTCTTC
CDR3 protein: CASSYGMGEQFF

D gene: TRBD1
V gene: TRBV5-4
J gene: TRBJ2-3
clone size: .
CDR3 DNA: TGTGCCAGCAGCGTCGGGACAGGGGAAAGCACAGATACGCAGTATTTT
CDR3 protein: CASSVGTGESTDTQYF

D gene: .
V gene: TRBV12-3/TRBV12-4
J gene: TRBJ2-7
clone size: .
CDR3 DNA: TGTGCCAGCAGTTTCCACCGGTTGGGCGGGGAGCTCTCCTACGAGCAGTACTTC
CDR3 protein: CASSFHRLGGELSYEQYF

D gene: TRBD2
V gene: TRBV4-2
J gene: TRBJ2-5
clone size: once
CDR3 DNA: TGTGCCAGCAGCCAAGAGGAGGGACTAGCGAACCAAGAGACCCAGTACTTC
CDR3 protein: CASSQEEGLANQETQYF

D gene: .
V gene: TRBV5-6
J gene: TRBJ1-5
clone size: .
CDR3 DNA: TGTGCCAGCAGCTTTTCTGGGATCAATCAGCCCCAGCATTTT
CDR3 protein: CASSFSGINQPQHF

D gene: TRBD1
V gene: TRBV5-1
J gene: TRBJ2-2
clone size: .
CDR3 DNA: TGCGCCAGCAGCTTGGGACAGGGCGGCACCGGGGAGCTGTTTTTT
CDR3 protein: CASSLGQGGTGELFF

D gene: TRBD1
V gene: TRBV29-1
J gene: TRBJ2-7
clone size: .
CDR3 DNA: TGCAGCGTTCAGGGGGCGCACGGCTACGAGCAGTACTTC
CDR3 protein: CSVQGAHGYEQYF

D gene: .
V gene: TRBV27
J gene: TRBJ1-2
clone size: .
CDR3 DNA: TGTGCCAGCGGATCCCCCGGGACTAACTATGGCTACACCTTC
CDR3 protein: CASGSPGTNYGYTF

D gene: TRBD1
V gene: TRBV25-1
J gene: TRBJ1-2
clone size: .
CDR3 DNA: TGTGCCAGCAGTGACCCCAAACAGGGGGCGGACTATGGCTACACCTTC
CDR3 protein: CASSDPKQGADYGYTF

D gene: .
V gene: TRBV5-1
J gene: TRBJ1-1
clone size: .
CDR3 DNA: TGCGCCAGCAGCTTGGCGGACGGGACTGAAGCTTTCTTT
CDR3 protein: CASSLADGTEAFF

D gene: .
V gene: TRBV12-3/TRBV12-4
J gene: TRBJ2-7
clone size: .
CDR3 DNA: TGTGCCAGCAGCCCTACAGGGAGCGAGCAGTACTTC
CDR3 protein: CASSPTGSEQYF

D gene: .
V gene: TRBV14
J gene: TRBJ2-1
clone size: .
CDR3 DNA: TGTGCCAGCAGCCAAGACACCAGACTAGGCTCCTACAATGAGCAGTTCTTC
CDR3 protein: CASSQDTRLGSYNEQFF

D gene: .
V gene: TRBV9
J gene: TRBJ1-1
clone size: once
CDR3 DNA: TGTGCCAGCAGCGTAGCGGGCCCCACTGAAGCTTTCTTT
CDR3 protein: CASSVAGPTEAFF

D gene: .
V gene: TRBV6-5
J gene: TRBJ1-1
clone size: .
CDR3 DNA: TGTGCCAGCAGTTACGCCACTGAAGCTTTCTTT
CDR3 protein: CASSYATEAFF

D gene: .
V gene: TRBV12-3/TRBV12-4
J gene: TRBJ1-1
clone size: .
CDR3 DNA: TGTGCCAGCAGCCAACCATTGGCTAGGTGGAGGACTGAAGCTTTCTTT
CDR3 protein: CASSQPLARWRTEAFF

D gene: TRBD2
V gene: TRBV30
J gene: TRBJ2-3
clone size: .
CDR3 DNA: TGTGCCTCCCGAGGATCGGCGGGGGGGCCATCAGGCACAGATACGCAGTATTTT
CDR3 protein: CASRGSAGGPSGTDTQYF

D gene: .
V gene: TRBV29-1
J gene: TRBJ2-5
clone size: .
CDR3 DNA: TGCAGCGTCGCTGCCAGGTTCCCCCAAGAGACCCAGTACTTC
CDR3 protein: CSVAARFPQETQYF

D gene: .
V gene: TRBV7-6
J gene: TRBJ1-1
clone size: .
CDR3 DNA: TGTGCCAGCAGCTTAGCGGACACGTCGCGGGGTACTGAAGCTTTCTTT
CDR3 protein: CASSLADTSRGTEAFF

D gene: TRBD1
V gene: TRBV3-1
J gene: TRBJ1-1
clone size: .
CDR3 DNA: TGTGCCAGCAGCCAAGAAGGGGGCTGGAGGAACACTGAAGCTTTCTTT
CDR3 protein: CASSQEGGWRNTEAFF

D gene: .
V gene: TRBV7-6
J gene: TRBJ1-1
clone size: .
CDR3 DNA: TGTGCCAGCAGCTTAGAGCGGGACATTCTAGAAGCTTTCTTT
CDR3 protein: CASSLERDILEAFF

D gene: .
V gene: TRBV7-8
J gene: TRBJ1-1
clone size: .
CDR3 DNA: TGTGCCAGCAGCCTACCCACCCTTATGGCGGGCACTGAAGCTTTCTTT
CDR3 protein: CASSLPTLMAGTEAFF

D gene: .
V gene: TRBV4-1
J gene: TRBJ1-2
clone size: .
CDR3 DNA: TGCGCCAGCAGCCAAGTACGAAGTGTTTTCTTC
CDR3 protein: CASSQVRSVFF

D gene: .
V gene: TRBV29-1
J gene: TRBJ2-7
clone size: .
CDR3 DNA: TGCAGCGTCAGAGATAGCTCCTACGAGCAGTACTTC
CDR3 protein: CSVRDSSYEQYF

D gene: TRBD2
V gene: TRBV6-1
J gene: TRBJ2-2
clone size: .
CDR3 DNA: TGTGCCAGCAGTGAAGGGCTAGCGGGGACCGGGGAGCTGTTTTTT
CDR3 protein: CASSEGLAGTGELFF

D gene: TRBD2
V gene: TRBV12-3/TRBV12-4
J gene: TRBJ2-5
clone size: once
CDR3 DNA: TGTGCCAGCAGTTTTGCCCCCTCCGCGGGAGGCGGCGAGACCCAGTACTTC
CDR3 protein: CASSFAPSAGGGETQYF

D gene: TRBD2
V gene: TRBV29-1
J gene: TRBJ2-1
clone size: once
CDR3 DNA: TGCAGCGGGCTGGGACTAGCGGCCGCCTACAATGAGCAGTTCTTC
CDR3 protein: CSGLGLAAAYNEQFF

D gene: .
V gene: TRBV9
J gene: TRBJ2-2
clone size: .
CDR3 DNA: TGTGCCAGCAGCGTCGGGGGCGCGAACACCGGGGAGCTGTTTTTT
CDR3 protein: CASSVGGANTGELFF

D gene: .
V gene: TRBV7-2
J gene: TRBJ2-3
clone size: .
CDR3 DNA: TGTGCCAGCAGCTTAATAGAATTAGATACGCAGTATTTT
CDR3 protein: CASSLIELDTQYF

D gene: .
V gene: TRBV24-1
J gene: TRBJ2-3
clone size: .
CDR3 DNA: TGTGCCACCAGTGATTTGGAGGATACGCAGTATTTT
CDR3 protein: CATSDLEDTQYF

D gene: .
V gene: TRBV4-3
J gene: TRBJ2-7
clone size: .
CDR3 DNA: TGCGCCAGCAGCCAAGAAGTCGGGGTTTACGAGCAGTACTTC
CDR3 protein: CASSQEVGVYEQYF

D gene: TRBD1
V gene: TRBV12-5
J gene: TRBJ2-7
clone size: .
CDR3 DNA: TGTGCTAGTGGGTCAACCCTACCCGGGACAGGGGGCTTGAACGAGCAGTACTTC
CDR3 protein: CASGSTLPGTGGLNEQYF

D gene: .
V gene: TRBV29-1
J gene: TRBJ2-1
clone size: .
CDR3 DNA: TGCAGCGCTCCGAGGACGGACAATGAGCAGTTCTTC
CDR3 protein: CSAPRTDNEQFF

D gene: .
V gene: TRBV6-1
J gene: TRBJ1-1
clone size: .
CDR3 DNA: TGTGCCAGCAGTGAAGTAATGGGCGTGGCTGAAGCTTTCTTT
CDR3 protein: CASSEVMGVAEAFF

D gene: TRBD2
V gene: TRBV5-4
J gene: TRBJ2-7
clone size: .
CDR3 DNA: TGTGCCAGCAGCCCGTTTTCCGGGAGGACCCCTCGAGAGCAGTACTTC
CDR3 protein: CASSPFSGRTPREQYF

D gene: .
V gene: TRBV12-3/TRBV12-4
J gene: TRBJ1-2
clone size: .
CDR3 DNA: TGTGCCAGCAGCCCCGACAGAAGAGGCTACACCTTC
CDR3 protein: CASSPDRRGYTF

D gene: .
V gene: TRBV4-3
J gene: TRBJ1-4
clone size: .
CDR3 DNA: TGCGCCAGCAGCCAAGATCTTTTGCAGGCAACTAATGAAAAACTGTTTTTT
CDR3 protein: CASSQDLLQATNEKLFF

D gene: .
V gene: TRBV12-3/TRBV12-4
J gene: TRBJ2-5
clone size: .
CDR3 DNA: TGTGCCAGCAGCCTCGGGAACCTACCCCAGTACTTC
CDR3 protein: CASSLGNLPQYF

D gene: .
V gene: TRBV6-2/TRBV6-3
J gene: TRBJ1-1
clone size: .
CDR3 DNA: TGTGCCAGCAGTTACATGGTTGGCGTAGACACTGAAGTTTTCTTT
CDR3 protein: CASSYMVGVDTEVFF

D gene: .
V gene: TRBV11-2
J gene: TRBJ2-7
clone size: once
CDR3 DNA: TGTGCCAGCAGCGCCGCGTTAGCTAACGAGCAGTACTTC
CDR3 protein: CASSAALANEQYF

D gene: .
V gene: TRBV23-1
J gene: TRBJ1-4
clone size: .
CDR3 DNA: TGCGCCAGCAGTCAAGGGCCGACTAATGAAAAACTGTTTTTT
CDR3 protein: CASSQGPTNEKLFF

D gene: .
V gene: TRBV30
J gene: TRBJ1-1
clone size: .
CDR3 DNA: TGTGCCTGGAGTGTCGGGGCAGGGACCCCCATGAACACTGAAGCTTTCTTT
CDR3 protein: CAWSVGAGTPMNTEAFF

D gene: .
V gene: TRBV7-9
J gene: TRBJ2-3
clone size: .
CDR3 DNA: TGTGCCAGCAGCTTAGTGACGAGGGGAGATACGCAGTATTTT
CDR3 protein: CASSLVTRGDTQYF

D gene: TRBD1
V gene: TRBV27
J gene: TRBJ1-5
clone size: once
CDR3 DNA: TGTGCCAGCAGCCTCACCGGACAGGGGGCCCAGCCCCAGCATTTT
CDR3 protein: CASSLTGQGAQPQHF